This passage covers 9 T cell receptor beta chains from one sample sequenced in a study of Graves' ophthalmopathy and Graves' hyperthyroidism. Investigators amplified TCR beta CDR3 regions from RNA transcripts. First-round RT-PCR employed HTBI primers, with a second-round multiplex PCR after it. Each CDR3 protein is one row after TCRdb ran MiXCR on the multiplex PCR reads. This table holds fewer than 650,000 distinct CDR3 sequences, 22% found once. Specimen: peripheral blood. Receptor source: a woman in her late teens or twenties with stable Graves' hyperthyroidism. Some clones in this sample may be carry-over from other donors' samples.

This clonotype occurred many times. The genes are TRBV15 and TRBJ2-7; D ambiguous. Trimming pared 0 bases from V and 4 bases from J, leaving 10 bases between. CDR1 and CDR2 (germline): LNHNV, YYDKDF (reference sequence). This CDR3 has 14 amino acids. CDR3 in DNA: TGTGCCACCAGCAGAGACGTGGGGAAATACGAGCAGTACTTC. Its protein product is CATSRDVGKYEQYF.

This clonotype was detected ten times or more. This chain uses TRBV6-2 or TRBV6-3 with TRBJ2-5, with D possibly called TRBD1 or TRBD2 (5 bases each). The germline V gene encodes CDR1 MNHEY and CDR2 SVGEGT. Trimming took 5 bases from V and 5 from J, leaving 9 bases between them. This CDR3 is 12 amino acids long. In DNA form, the CDR3 reads TGTGCCAGCAGTGAGGGGTTGGAGACCCAGTACTTC. Amino acids: CASSEGLETQYF.

Many counts were recorded for this clonotype. This chain joins TRBV28 and TRBJ2-5; D might be TRBD2 (5 bases). This CDR3 comprises 15 residues. Germline CDR1 and CDR2: MDHEN and SYDVKM. Trimming cost V 3 bases and J 0 bases, with 11 bases left between them. The CDR3 DNA is TGTGCCAGCAGTTTCCAGCGGACTCACCAAGAGACCCAGTACTTC. Its protein product is CASSFQRTHQETQYF.

The chain is built from TRBV6-1 and TRBJ1-2; D possibly corresponds to TRBD1 (6 bases). CDR1 is MNHNS and CDR2 is SASEGT in the germline V gene. There are 17 residues in the CDR3. V was clipped by 6 bases and J by 8 bases, with 28 bases between them. The CDR3 is CASSSTPYPGQRGGYTF. In DNA, the CDR3 is TGTGCCAGCAGCTCCACCCCATACCCTGGACAGCGGGGCGGCTACACCTTC.

The chain couples TRBV11-2 to TRBJ1-2; D perhaps matches TRBD1 (6 bases). The CDR3 length is 14 residues. Trimming pared 0 bases from V and 6 bases from J, leaving 11 bases between. Germline CDR1 and CDR2: SGHAT and FQNNGV. The CDR3 bases are TGTGCCAGCAGCTTAGACAGGGGAGTCGATGGCTACACCTTC. Its protein is CASSLDRGVDGYTF.

This clonotype has at least ten counts. The chain couples TRBV9 to TRBJ1-2, with unresolved D. Trimming cost V 3 bases and J 2 bases, with 8 bases left between them. The CDR3 is 13 amino acids. Germline CDR1 and CDR2: SGDLS and YYNGEE. CDR3 loop: CASSADTNYGYTF. CDR3 nucleotides: TGTGCCAGCAGCGCCGACACGAACTATGGCTACACCTTC. Filled out from reference TRBV9 and TRBJ1-2, the complete variable domain reads DSGVTQTPKHLITATGQRVTLRCSPRSGDLSVYWYQQSLDQGLQFLIQYYNGEERAKGNILERFSAQQFPDLHSELNLSSLELGDSALYFCASSADTNYGYTFGSGTRLTVV.

This clonotype was observed many times. The chain combines TRBV20-1 with TRBJ2-7; 9 bases agree with TRBD2. Germline V gene lookup returns CDR1 DFQATT and CDR2 SNEGSKA (reference sequence). The CDR3 sequence is 14 residues long. The V gene end was trimmed by 3 bases and the J gene end by 2 bases; junction bases not matched to a gene: 5. The CDR3 DNA is TGCAGTGCTAGGCATAGCGGGAGCACCTACGAGCAGTACTTC. It encodes CSARHSGSTYEQYF.

This clonotype was recorded many times. The chain recombines TRBV27 with TRBJ1-6, with D uncertain. V shed 3 bases and J shed 0 bases, with 6 bases lying between them. Germline V gives CDR1 MNHEY, CDR2 SMNVEV (reference sequence). The CDR3 length is 15 residues. CDR3 coding DNA: TGTGCCAGCAGTTTGTACAGCTCCTATAATTCACCCCTCCACTTT. Translation gives CASSLYSSYNSPLHF.

This clonotype has ten or more counts. This chain links TRBV7-9 with TRBJ2-5; 8 bases match TRBD1. This CDR3 is built from 15 residues. Unmatched junction bases numbered 4, after V lost 3 bases and J lost 1 base. From germline, CDR1 is SEHNR and CDR2 FQNEAQ (reference sequence). The CDR3 loop reads CASSFGTGVQETQYF. The CDR3 nucleotides read TGTGCCAGCAGCTTTGGGACAGGCGTCCAAGAGACCCAGTACTTC.